The 22 T cell receptor beta chains given below trace back to one sample, sequenced in a study of blood T cell repertoires in COVID-19. Assay used: immunoSEQ multiplex PCR; TCRdb lists only in-frame clones, some missing. The table includes about 310,000 clones, around 90% detected once. The sequenced sample was peripheral blood. Receptors originate from a woman in her thirties or forties with COVID-19, enrolled during active disease.

This rearrangement joins TRBV4-3 to TRBJ1-4; D not resolved. The V gene's germline CDR1 is LGHNA and CDR2 YSLEER. The CDR3 loop spans 17 amino acids. Trimming cost V 0 bases and J 8 bases, with 19 bases left between them. CDR3 bases: TGCGCCAGCAGCCAAGATCTGACGTCGGGGATCGGGGAAAAACTGTTTTTT. It yields the protein CASSQDLTSGIGEKLFF.

This chain joins TRBV10-2 and TRBJ2-7, with D possibly matching TRBD2 (7 bases). Germline lookup yields CDR1 WSHSY and CDR2 SAAADI. Trimming removed 1 base from V and 6 bases from J, with 19 bases in between. This CDR3 is 16 amino acids long. CDR3 in amino acids: CASSELGGPQFGEQYF. In nucleotides, the CDR3 is TGCGCCAGCAGTGAGTTGGGGGGGCCGCAATTCGGCGAGCAGTACTTC.

The V and J genes are TRBV2 and TRBJ2-4; 7 positions match TRBD1. V was pared by 1 base and J by 6 bases, with 3 bases of the junction left unmatched. Germline CDR1 SNHLY, CDR2 FYNNEI. The CDR3 is made up of 14 amino acids. The CDR3 sequence is CASSEEGQINIQYF. Here the CDR3 DNA reads TGTGCCAGCAGTGAAGAGGGACAGATAAACATTCAGTACTTC.

This clone has just one count. The chain employs TRBV3-1 (or the pseudogene TRBV3-2) and TRBJ1-2, with D perhaps TRBD1 (6 bases). The V gene's germline CDR1 is LGHDT and CDR2 YNNKEL (reference sequence). Trimming cost V 0 bases and J 3 bases, with 11 bases left between them. The CDR3 runs to 15 residues. CDR3 amino acids: CASSQDRGSYYGYTF. The CDR3 DNA reads as TGTGCCAGCAGCCAAGACAGGGGATCTTACTATGGCTACACCTTC.

The count of this clone is one. The V call is TRBV11-2, the J call TRBJ2-1; TRBD2 aligns across 7 bases. CDR1 SGHAT and CDR2 FQNNGV come from the germline V gene. CDR3 length: 16 residues. With 0 bases clipped from V and 6 bases from J, the junction kept 8 bases outside the gene matches. CDR3 in amino acids: CASSLEFRGVGNEQFF. CDR3 sequence (DNA): TGTGCCAGCAGCTTAGAATTCCGGGGGGTGGGCAATGAGCAGTTCTTC.

In this sample, this clone turned up a few times. This chain uses TRBV5-1 with TRBJ1-3; 9 bases agree with TRBD1. After removal of 1 base from V and 2 bases from J, the junction contained 10 bases not matched to a gene. The CDR3 sequence is 18 residues long. Per germline, CDR1 SGHRS and CDR2 YFSETQ. The CDR3 nucleotides are TGCGCCAGCAGCTTGACCCTAGACAGGGGGTCAACTGGAAACACCATATATTTT. Translated: CASSLTLDRGSTGNTIYF. The full variable domain, in which reference TRBV5-1 and TRBJ1-3 provide the parts outside the CDR3, is KAGVTQTPRYLIKTRGQQVTLSCSPISGHRSVSWYQQTPGQGLQFLFEYFSETQRNKGNFPGRFSGRQFSNSRSEMNVSTLELGDSALYLCASSLTLDRGSTGNTIYFGEGSWLTVV.

This rearrangement joins TRBV6-5 to TRBJ2-7; possibly TRBD1 for D (6 bases). Trimming left V 5 bases short and J 3 bases short, with 14 bases between. Germline V gives CDR1 MNHEY, CDR2 SVGAGI. The CDR3 has 14 residues. The CDR3 protein is CASSTARGIYEQYF. In nucleotides, the CDR3 is TGTGCCAGCAGTACCGCCAGGGGTATCTACGAGCAGTACTTC.

The chain combines TRBV2 with TRBJ1-3, with a tentative D call TRBD1 (6 bases). The V end was cut by 6 bases, the J end by 4 bases, with 16 bases between. The CDR3 sequence is 15 residues long. Germline CDR1 SNHLY, CDR2 FYNNEI. The CDR3 coding sequence is TGTGCCAGCAGAGTAGGGGGGGCGCGGGGAAACACCATATATTTT. It is translated as CASRVGGARGNTIYF. The full variable domain, completed using reference TRBV2 and TRBJ1-3, is EPEVTQTPSHQVTQMGQEVILRCVPISNHLYFYWYRQILGQKVEFLVSFYNNEISEKSEIFDDQFSVERPDGSNFTLKIRSTKLEDSAMYFCASRVGGARGNTIYFGEGSWLTVV.

The chain carries TRBV27 and TRBJ1-3; D call uncertain. Trimming removed 3 bases at V and 4 bases at J, with 7 bases between. The CDR3 length is 13 residues. Looked up from germline, CDR1 is MNHEY and CDR2 is SMNVEV (reference sequence). CDR3: CASSFSVGNTIYF. The CDR3 DNA sequence: TGTGCCAGCAGTTTTAGCGTCGGAAACACCATATATTTT.

The genes are TRBV7-9 and TRBJ1-3; D gene uncertain. V gave up 1 base and J gave up 3 bases, with 13 bases separating them. This CDR3 region has 16 residues. Germline values: CDR1 SEHNR, CDR2 FQNEAQ (reference sequence). The CDR3 loop is CASSLGSAGVGNTIYF. CDR3 in DNA: TGTGCCAGCAGCTTAGGCAGCGCCGGAGTTGGAAACACCATATATTTT. Based on the CDR3 plus reference TRBV7-9 and TRBJ1-3, the full variable domain is DTGVSQNPRHKITKRGQNVTFRCDPISEHNRLYWYRQTLGQGPEFLTYFQNEAQLEKSRLLSDRFSAERPKGSFSTLEIQRTEQGDSAMYLCASSLGSAGVGNTIYFGEGSWLTVV.

This chain links TRBV28 with TRBJ1-5, with 8 bases identical to TRBD1. The V gene end was trimmed by 11 bases and the J gene end by 0 bases; junction bases not matched to a gene: 9. Germline CDR1 is MDHEN and CDR2 is SYDVKM. The CDR3 is made up of 15 amino acids. The CDR3 is CAGGQGIYSNQPQHF. The CDR3 DNA is TGTGCCGGCGGACAGGGAATTTATAGCAATCAGCCCCAGCATTTT.

This clone showed up just a few times. J is TRBJ1-2 and V is TRBV10-3; D may be TRBD1 (5 bases). Germline CDR1 and CDR2: ENHRY and SYGVKD. Trimming shortened V by 2 bases and J by 8 bases, and 12 bases separated the two germline ends. This CDR3 contains 13 residues. The CDR3 bases are TGTGCCATCAGTGAGGGGACTCGAGGAGGCTACACCTTC. This codes for CAISEGTRGGYTF.

The chain has TRBV7-9 and TRBJ2-3; 7 nucleotides align to TRBD1. With V trimmed by 4 bases and J by 5 bases, 3 bases remained unmatched. The length of the CDR3 is 13 residues. CDR1 is SEHNR, CDR2 FQNEAQ, per germline (reference sequence). CDR3 bases: TGTGCCAGCAGCTCCGACAGGGTAGATACGCAGTATTTT. Its protein product is CASSSDRVDTQYF.

The chain is built from TRBV28 and TRBJ1-1, with 7 positions matching TRBD1. This CDR3 contains 16 residues. Germline-derived CDR1 and CDR2 are MDHEN and SYDVKM. The V and J ends lost 7 bases and 0 bases, in that order; junction bases with no gene match: 11. The CDR3 DNA follows: TGTGCCAGCACCCCGACAGGGTGGGGACTGAACACTGAAGCTTTCTTT. The encoded protein is CASTPTGWGLNTEAFF. The full variable domain, rest sourced from reference TRBV28 and TRBJ1-1, is DVKVTQSSRYLVKRTGEKVFLECVQDMDHENMFWYRQDPGLGLRLIYFSYDVKMKEKGDIPEGYSVSREKKERFSLILESASTNQTSMYLCASTPTGWGLNTEAFFGQGTRLTVV.

The V and J genes are TRBV6-2 or TRBV6-3 and TRBJ2-1, with D possibly matching TRBD2 (5 bases). Germline loops: CDR1 MNHEY, CDR2 SVGEGT. CDR3 size: 17 residues. Trimming cost V 2 bases and J 7 bases, with 21 bases left between them. The CDR3 region is CASSYIGRKLVENEQFF. The CDR3 nucleotides are TGTGCCAGCAGTTACATAGGGCGGAAACTAGTTGAAAATGAGCAGTTCTTC.

CDR3 in amino acids: CASSQDPSGGPLDTQYF. In nucleotides, the CDR3 is TGCGCCAGCAGCCAAGACCCCAGCGGGGGCCCCCTGGATACGCAGTATTTT. This sequence joins TRBV4-3 and TRBJ2-3; TRBD2 agrees at 8 bases. The CDR3 consists of 17 residues. The J segment lost 6 bases and the V segment lost 0 bases, leaving 11 bases of the junction unmatched. Germline V lookup: CDR1 LGHNA, CDR2 YSLEER.

The V and J genes are TRBV7-2 and TRBJ2-7; perhaps TRBD1 as D (5 bases). Trimming cost V 8 bases and J 1 base, with 12 bases left between them. The germline V gene encodes CDR1 SGHTA and CDR2 FQGNSA. CDR3 length: 13 amino acids. The CDR3 reads CASARRQSYEQYF. The CDR3 DNA reads as TGTGCCAGCGCACGAAGACAGTCCTACGAGCAGTACTTC. The complete variable domain, with remaining parts taken from reference TRBV7-2 and TRBJ2-7, reads GAGVSQSPSNKVTEKGKDVELRCDPISGHTALYWYRQSLGQGLEFLIYFQGNSAPDKSGLPSDRFSAERTGGSVSTLTIQRTQQEDSAVYLCASARRQSYEQYFGPGTRLTVT.

The genes are TRBV5-6 and TRBJ2-2; D is perhaps TRBD2 (6 bases). Germline CDR1 reads SGHDT; CDR2 reads YYEEEE. The CDR3 covers 12 residues. V was shortened by 4 bases and J by 10 bases, with 11 bases between the two germline ends. This CDR3 is CASSPGGLELFF. The CDR3, as DNA: TGTGCCAGCAGCCCCGGAGGGCTGGAGCTGTTTTTT.

The gene calls are TRBV7-9 and TRBJ2-5; 7 nucleotides agree with TRBD1. J was trimmed by 4 bases and V by 5 bases; bases with no gene match: 4. The germline CDR1 and CDR2 sequences are SEHNR and FQNEAQ (reference sequence). The CDR3 contains 13 residues. The chain's CDR3 is CASSITGAETQYF. In nucleotides, the CDR3 is TGTGCCAGCAGCATAACAGGGGCAGAGACCCAGTACTTC.

The chain combines TRBV5-4 with TRBJ1-1; 8 bases match TRBD1. The CDR3 consists of 14 residues. J gave up 6 bases and V 4 bases, and 8 bases lay outside the gene matches. Germline-derived CDR1 and CDR2 are SGHNT and YYREEE (reference sequence). The DNA for the CDR3 is TGTGCCAGCAGCGCGGGACAGGCCGGTCCTGAAGCTTTCTTT. Its translation is CASSAGQAGPEAFF.

This rearrangement joins TRBV5-5 to TRBJ1-2; tentatively, D is TRBD1 (6 bases). In germline, CDR1 is SGHKS, CDR2 YYEKEE (reference sequence). The CDR3 has 15 residues. V gave up 1 base and J gave up 3 bases, with 13 bases separating them. The CDR3 DNA reads as TGTGCCAGCAGCTTGAAAGATCAGGGGTACTATGGCTACACCTTC. As protein: CASSLKDQGYYGYTF.

This clone was seen a handful of times. The chain couples TRBV5-1 to TRBJ2-7, with no clear D. V lost 6 bases, J lost 4 bases, and 11 bases lay in between. The CDR3 length is 12 residues. The V gene's germline CDR1 is SGHRS and CDR2 YFSETQ. CDR3 coding DNA: TGCGCCAGCACCAACAACGGGTACGAGCAGTACTTC. It yields the protein CASTNNGYEQYF.